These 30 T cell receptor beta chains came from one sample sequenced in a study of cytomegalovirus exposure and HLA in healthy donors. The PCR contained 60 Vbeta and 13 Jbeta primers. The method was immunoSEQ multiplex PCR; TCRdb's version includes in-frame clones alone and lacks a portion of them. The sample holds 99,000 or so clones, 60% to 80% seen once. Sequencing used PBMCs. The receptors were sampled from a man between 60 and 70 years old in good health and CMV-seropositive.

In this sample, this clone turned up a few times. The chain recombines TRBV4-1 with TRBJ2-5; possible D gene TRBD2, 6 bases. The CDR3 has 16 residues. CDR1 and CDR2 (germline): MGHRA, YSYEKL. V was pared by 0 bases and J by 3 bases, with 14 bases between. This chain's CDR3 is CASSQDPGEGEETQYF. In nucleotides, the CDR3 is TGCGCCAGCAGCCAAGACCCGGGGGAAGGGGAAGAGACCCAGTACTTC.

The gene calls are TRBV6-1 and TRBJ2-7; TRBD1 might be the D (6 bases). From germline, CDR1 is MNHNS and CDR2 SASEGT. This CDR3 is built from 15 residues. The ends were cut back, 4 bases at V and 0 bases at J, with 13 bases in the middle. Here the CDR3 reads CASSGDTLSSYEQYF. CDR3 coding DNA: TGTGCCAGCAGTGGGGACACGTTGAGCTCCTACGAGCAGTACTTC.

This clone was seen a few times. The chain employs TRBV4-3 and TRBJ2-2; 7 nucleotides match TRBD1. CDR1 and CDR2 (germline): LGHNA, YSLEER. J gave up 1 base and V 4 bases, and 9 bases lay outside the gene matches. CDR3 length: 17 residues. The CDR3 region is CASSPRQGLLNTGELFF. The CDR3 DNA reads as TGCGCCAGCAGCCCCCGACAGGGCTTACTGAACACCGGGGAGCTGTTTTTT.

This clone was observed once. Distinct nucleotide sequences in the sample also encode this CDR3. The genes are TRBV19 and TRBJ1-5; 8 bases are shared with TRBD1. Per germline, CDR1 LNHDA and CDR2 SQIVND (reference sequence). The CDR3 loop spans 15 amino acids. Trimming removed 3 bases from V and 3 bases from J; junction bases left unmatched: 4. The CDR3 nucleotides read TGTGCCAGTAGTATCGGCAGGGGGCCCAATCAGCCCCAGCATTTT. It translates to CASSIGRGPNQPQHF.

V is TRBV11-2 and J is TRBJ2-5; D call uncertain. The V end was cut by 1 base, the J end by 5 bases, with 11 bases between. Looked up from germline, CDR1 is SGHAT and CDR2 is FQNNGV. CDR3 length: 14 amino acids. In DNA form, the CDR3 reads TGTGCCAGCAGCTTAGCGGCAGGATGGGAGACCCAGTACTTC. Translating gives CASSLAAGWETQYF.

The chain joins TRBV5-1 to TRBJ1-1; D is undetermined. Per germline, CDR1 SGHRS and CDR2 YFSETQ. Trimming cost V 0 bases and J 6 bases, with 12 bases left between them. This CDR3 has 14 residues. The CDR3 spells CASSLAPTGAEAFF. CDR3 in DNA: TGCGCCAGCAGCTTGGCCCCCACCGGGGCTGAAGCTTTCTTT. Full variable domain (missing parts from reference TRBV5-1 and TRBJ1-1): KAGVTQTPRYLIKTRGQQVTLSCSPISGHRSVSWYQQTPGQGLQFLFEYFSETQRNKGNFPGRFSGRQFSNSRSEMNVSTLELGDSALYLCASSLAPTGAEAFFGQGTRLTVV.

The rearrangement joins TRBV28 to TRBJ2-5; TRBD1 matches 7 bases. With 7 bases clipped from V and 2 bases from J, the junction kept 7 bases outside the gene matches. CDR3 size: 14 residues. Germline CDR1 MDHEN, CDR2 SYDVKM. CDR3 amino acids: CASTAGTAQETQYF. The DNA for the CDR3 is TGTGCCAGCACAGCAGGGACAGCTCAAGAGACCCAGTACTTC.

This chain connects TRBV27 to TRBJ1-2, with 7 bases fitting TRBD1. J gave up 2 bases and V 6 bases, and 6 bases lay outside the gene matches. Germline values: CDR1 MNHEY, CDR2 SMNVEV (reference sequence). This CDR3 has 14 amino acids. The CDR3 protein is CASRLGGENYGYTF. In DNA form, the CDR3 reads TGTGCCAGCAGGTTAGGGGGCGAGAACTATGGCTACACCTTC.

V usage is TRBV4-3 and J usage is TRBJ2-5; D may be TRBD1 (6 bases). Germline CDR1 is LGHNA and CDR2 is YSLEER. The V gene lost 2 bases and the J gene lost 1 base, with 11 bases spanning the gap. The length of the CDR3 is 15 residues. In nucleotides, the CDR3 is TGCGCCAGCAGCCAAAACCCCAGGGGCCAAGAGACCCAGTACTTC. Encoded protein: CASSQNPRGQETQYF.

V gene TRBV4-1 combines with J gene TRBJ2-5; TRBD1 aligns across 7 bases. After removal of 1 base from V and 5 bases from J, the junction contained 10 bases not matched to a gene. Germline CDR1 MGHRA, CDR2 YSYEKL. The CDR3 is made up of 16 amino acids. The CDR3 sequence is CASSQGGLGRGETQYF. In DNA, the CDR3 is TGCGCCAGCAGCCAAGGGGGGTTGGGCAGGGGGGAGACCCAGTACTTC.

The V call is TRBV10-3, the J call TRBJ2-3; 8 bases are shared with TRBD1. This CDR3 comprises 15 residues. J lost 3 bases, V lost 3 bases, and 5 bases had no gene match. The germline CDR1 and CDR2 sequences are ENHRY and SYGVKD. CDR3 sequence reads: CAISESRGLTDTQYF. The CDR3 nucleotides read TGTGCCATCAGTGAAAGCAGGGGGCTGACAGATACGCAGTATTTT.

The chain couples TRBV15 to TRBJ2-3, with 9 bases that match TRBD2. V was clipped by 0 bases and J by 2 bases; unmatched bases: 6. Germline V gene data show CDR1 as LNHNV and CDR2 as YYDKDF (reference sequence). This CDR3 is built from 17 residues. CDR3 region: CATSRDSSGGFTDTQYF. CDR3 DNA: TGTGCCACCAGCAGAGATTCCAGCGGGGGGTTCACAGATACGCAGTATTTT.

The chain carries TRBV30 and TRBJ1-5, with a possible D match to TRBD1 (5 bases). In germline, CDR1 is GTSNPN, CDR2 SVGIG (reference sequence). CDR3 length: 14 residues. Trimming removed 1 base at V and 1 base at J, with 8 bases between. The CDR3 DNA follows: TGTGCCTGGAGTGCAGGGTTGAGCAATCAGCCCCAGCATTTT. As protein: CAWSAGLSNQPQHF.

The CDR3, as DNA: TGCGCCAGCAGCAGACCGGACAGGGATTACGATACGCAGTATTTT. Translating gives CASSRPDRDYDTQYF. The V and J genes are TRBV5-1 and TRBJ2-3, with 8 bases that match TRBD1. The J segment lost 6 bases and the V segment lost 4 bases, leaving 10 bases of the junction unmatched. Germline CDR1 and CDR2: SGHRS and YFSETQ. The CDR3 sequence is 15 residues long.

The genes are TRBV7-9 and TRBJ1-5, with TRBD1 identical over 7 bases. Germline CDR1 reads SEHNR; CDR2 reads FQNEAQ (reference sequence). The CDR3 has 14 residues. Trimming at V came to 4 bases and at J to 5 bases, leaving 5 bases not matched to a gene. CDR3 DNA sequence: TGTGCCAGCAGCTCTGGGACAGACGATCAGCCCCAGCATTTT. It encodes CASSSGTDDQPQHF.

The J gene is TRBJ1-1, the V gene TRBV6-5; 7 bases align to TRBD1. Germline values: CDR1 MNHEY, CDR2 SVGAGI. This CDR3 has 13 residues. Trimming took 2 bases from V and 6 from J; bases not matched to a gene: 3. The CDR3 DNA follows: TGTGCCAGCAGTTACAATACAGGGGCTGAAGCTTTCTTT. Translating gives CASSYNTGAEAFF.

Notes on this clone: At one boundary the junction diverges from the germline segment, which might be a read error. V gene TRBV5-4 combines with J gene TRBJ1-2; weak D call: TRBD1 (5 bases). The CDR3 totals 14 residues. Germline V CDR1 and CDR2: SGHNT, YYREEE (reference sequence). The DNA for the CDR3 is TGTGCCAGCAGCCCGCCGACAGAAAACTATGACTACACCTTC. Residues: CASSPPTENYDYTF.

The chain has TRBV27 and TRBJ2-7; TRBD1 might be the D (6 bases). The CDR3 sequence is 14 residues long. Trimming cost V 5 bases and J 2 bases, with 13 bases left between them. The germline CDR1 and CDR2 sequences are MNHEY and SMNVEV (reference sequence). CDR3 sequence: CASSKTGPAYEQYF. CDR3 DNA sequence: TGTGCCAGCAGTAAAACAGGGCCGGCCTACGAGCAGTACTTC.

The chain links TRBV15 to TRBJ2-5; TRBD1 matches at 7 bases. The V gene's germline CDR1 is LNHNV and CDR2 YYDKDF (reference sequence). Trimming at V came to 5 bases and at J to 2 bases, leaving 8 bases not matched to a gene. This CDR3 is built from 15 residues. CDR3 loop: CATSGAGGRQETQYF. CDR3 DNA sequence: TGTGCCACCAGCGGGGCAGGGGGTAGGCAAGAGACCCAGTACTTC.

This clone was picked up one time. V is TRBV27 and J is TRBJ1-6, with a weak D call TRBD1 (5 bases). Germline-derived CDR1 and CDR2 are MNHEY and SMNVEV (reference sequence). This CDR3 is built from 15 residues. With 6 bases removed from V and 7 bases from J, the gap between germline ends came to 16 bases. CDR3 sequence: CASRYGGGPNSPLHF. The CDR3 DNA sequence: TGTGCCAGCAGGTACGGGGGTGGCCCCAATTCACCCCTCCACTTT.

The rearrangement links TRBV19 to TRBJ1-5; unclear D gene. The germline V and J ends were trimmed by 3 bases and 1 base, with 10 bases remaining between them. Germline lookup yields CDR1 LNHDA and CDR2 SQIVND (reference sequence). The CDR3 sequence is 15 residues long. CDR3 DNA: TGTGCCAGTAGTATTCGGTCGGGGAGCAATCAGCCCCAGCATTTT. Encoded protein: CASSIRSGSNQPQHF.

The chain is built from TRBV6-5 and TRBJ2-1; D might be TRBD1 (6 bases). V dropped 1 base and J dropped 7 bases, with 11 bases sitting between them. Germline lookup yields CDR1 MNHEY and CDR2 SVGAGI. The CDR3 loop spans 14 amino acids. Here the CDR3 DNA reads TGTGCCAGCAGTTACTTGCGGACAGTTAATGAGCAGTTCTTC. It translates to CASSYLRTVNEQFF.

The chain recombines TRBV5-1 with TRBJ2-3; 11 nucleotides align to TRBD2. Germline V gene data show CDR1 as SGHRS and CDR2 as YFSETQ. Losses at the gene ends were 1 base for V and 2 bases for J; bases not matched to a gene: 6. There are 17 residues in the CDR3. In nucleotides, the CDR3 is TGCGCCAGCAGCTTGCTCCTAGCGGGGGGAAACACAGATACGCAGTATTTT. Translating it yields CASSLLLAGGNTDTQYF.

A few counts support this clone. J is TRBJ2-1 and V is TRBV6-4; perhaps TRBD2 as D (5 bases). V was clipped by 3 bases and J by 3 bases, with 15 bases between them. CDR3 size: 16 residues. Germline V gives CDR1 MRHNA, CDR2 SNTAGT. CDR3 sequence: CASSDSSGFDYNEQFF. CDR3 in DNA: TGTGCCAGCAGTGATTCCAGCGGATTCGACTACAATGAGCAGTTCTTC.

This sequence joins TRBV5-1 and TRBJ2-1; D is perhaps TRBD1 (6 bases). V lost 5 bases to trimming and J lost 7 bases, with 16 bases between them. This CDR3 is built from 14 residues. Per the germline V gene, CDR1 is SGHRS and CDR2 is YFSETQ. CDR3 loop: CASRPLGGGNEQFF. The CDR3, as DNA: TGCGCCAGCAGACCACTTGGGGGCGGAAATGAGCAGTTCTTC. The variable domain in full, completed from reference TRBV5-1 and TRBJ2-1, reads KAGVTQTPRYLIKTRGQQVTLSCSPISGHRSVSWYQQTPGQGLQFLFEYFSETQRNKGNFPGRFSGRQFSNSRSEMNVSTLELGDSALYLCASRPLGGGNEQFFGPGTRLTVL.

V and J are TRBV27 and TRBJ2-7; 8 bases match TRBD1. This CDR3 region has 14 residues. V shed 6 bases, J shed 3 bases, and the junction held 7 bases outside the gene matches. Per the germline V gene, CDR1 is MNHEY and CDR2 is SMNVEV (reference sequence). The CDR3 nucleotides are TGTGCCAGCAGGGGGACAGGCAACCTCTACGAGCAGTACTTC. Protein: CASRGTGNLYEQYF.

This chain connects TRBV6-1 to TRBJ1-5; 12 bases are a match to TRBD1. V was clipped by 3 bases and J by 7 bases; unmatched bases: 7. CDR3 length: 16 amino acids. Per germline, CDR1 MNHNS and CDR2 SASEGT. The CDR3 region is CASSEAGQGAYQPQHF. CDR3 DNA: TGTGCCAGCAGTGAGGCGGGACAGGGGGCTTACCAGCCCCAGCATTTT.

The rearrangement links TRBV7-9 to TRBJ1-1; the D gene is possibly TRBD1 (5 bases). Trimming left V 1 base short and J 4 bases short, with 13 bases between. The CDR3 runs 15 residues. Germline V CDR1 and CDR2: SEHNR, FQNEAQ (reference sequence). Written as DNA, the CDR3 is TGTGCCAGCAGCTTAGTTGGGGGAGGAGGCACTGAAGCTTTCTTT. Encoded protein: CASSLVGGGGTEAFF.

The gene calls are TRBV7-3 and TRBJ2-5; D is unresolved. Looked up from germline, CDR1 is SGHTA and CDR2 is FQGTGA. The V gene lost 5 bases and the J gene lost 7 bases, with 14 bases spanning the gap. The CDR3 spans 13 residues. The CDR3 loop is CASSDQDRVTQYF. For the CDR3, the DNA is TGTGCCAGCAGCGACCAAGATCGGGTGACCCAGTACTTC.

The CDR3, as DNA: TGTGCCAGCAGCACAGGACTAGCGGGGAGCACAGATACGCAGTATTTT. This translates into CASSTGLAGSTDTQYF. The chain combines TRBV7-8 with TRBJ2-3; TRBD2 agrees at 12 bases. The CDR3 consists of 16 residues. Germline lookup yields CDR1 SGHVS and CDR2 FQNEAQ. V shed 5 bases, J shed 0 bases, and the junction held 3 bases outside the gene matches.